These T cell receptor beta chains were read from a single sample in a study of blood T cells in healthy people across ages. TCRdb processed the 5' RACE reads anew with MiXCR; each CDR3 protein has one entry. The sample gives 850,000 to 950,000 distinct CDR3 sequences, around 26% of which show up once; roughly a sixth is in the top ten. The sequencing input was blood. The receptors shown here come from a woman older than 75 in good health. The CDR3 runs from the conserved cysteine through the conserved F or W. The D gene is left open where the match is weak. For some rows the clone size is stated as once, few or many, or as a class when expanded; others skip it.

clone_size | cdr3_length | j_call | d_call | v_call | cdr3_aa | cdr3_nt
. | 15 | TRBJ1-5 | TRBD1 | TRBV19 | CASSQTRGTGQPQHF | TGTGCCAGTAGTCAGACCAGGGGGACAGGTCAGCCCCAGCATTTT
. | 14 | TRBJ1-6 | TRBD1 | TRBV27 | CASSIRRGLSPLHF | TGTGCCAGCAGCATTCGCAGGGGGCTTTCACCCCTCCACTTT
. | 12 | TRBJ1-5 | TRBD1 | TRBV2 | CASSAGGQPQHF | TGTGCCAGCAGTGCAGGGGGTCAGCCCCAGCATTTT
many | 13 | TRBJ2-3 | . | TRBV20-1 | CSARVGEADTQYF | TGCAGTGCCAGGGTCGGGGAGGCAGATACGCAGTATTTT
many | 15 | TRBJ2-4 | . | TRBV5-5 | CASSRQTSLGNIQYF | TGTGCCAGCAGTCGACAGACAAGCTTAGGAAACATTCAGTACTTC
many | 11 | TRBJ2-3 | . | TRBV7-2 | CASRLADTQYF | TGTGCCAGCAGGCTAGCAGATACGCAGTATTTT
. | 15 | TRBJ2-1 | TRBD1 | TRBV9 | CVSSVDGTVYNEQFF | TGTGTCAGCAGCGTAGATGGGACAGTTTACAATGAGCAGTTCTTC
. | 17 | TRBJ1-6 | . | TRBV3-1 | CASSQGPGPFYNSPLHF | TGTGCCAGCAGCCAAGGGCCAGGCCCTTTTTATAATTCACCCCTCCACTTT
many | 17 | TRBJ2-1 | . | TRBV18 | CASSPPRSGNKGNEQFF | TGTGCCAGCTCACCACCTAGATCAGGGAACAAGGGGAATGAGCAGTTCTTC
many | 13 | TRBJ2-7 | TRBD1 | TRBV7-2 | CASSPDRGNEQYF | TGTGCCAGCAGCCCTGACAGGGGAAACGAGCAGTACTTC
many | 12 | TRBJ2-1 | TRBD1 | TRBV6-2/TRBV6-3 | CASQDRGGEQFF | TGTGCCAGTCAGGACAGGGGAGGTGAGCAGTTCTTC
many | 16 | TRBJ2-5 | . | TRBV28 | CASSLTIAGVIETQYF | TGTGCCAGCAGTTTAACGATTGCTGGGGTTATAGAGACCCAGTACTTC
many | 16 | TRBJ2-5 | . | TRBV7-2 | CASSLRGGQGLETQYF | TGTGCCAGCAGCTTAAGGGGGGGGCAGGGTTTAGAGACCCAGTACTTC
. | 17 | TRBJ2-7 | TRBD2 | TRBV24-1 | CATSDLPGGGSSYEQYF | TGTGCCACCAGTGATCTCCCGGGGGGAGGGAGCTCCTACGAGCAGTACTTC
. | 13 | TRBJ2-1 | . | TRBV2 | CASGILSYNEQFF | TGTGCCAGCGGGATCTTGTCCTACAATGAGCAGTTCTTC
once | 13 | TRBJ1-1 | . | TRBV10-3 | CAISESRDTEVFF | TGTGCCATCAGTGAGTCGCGGGACACTGAAGTTTTCTTT
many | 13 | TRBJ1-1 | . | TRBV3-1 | CASSHRGNTEAFF | TGTGCCAGCAGCCATAGGGGGAACACTGAAGCTTTCTTT
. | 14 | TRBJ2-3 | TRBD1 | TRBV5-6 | CASRLTGNLDTQYF | TGTGCCAGCAGACTGACAGGGAACTTAGATACGCAGTATTTT
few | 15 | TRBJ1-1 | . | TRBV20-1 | CSAQGSVGEGTEAFF | TGCAGTGCCCAGGGGTCTGTGGGGGAGGGCACTGAAGCTTTCTTT
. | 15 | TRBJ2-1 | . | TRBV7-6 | CASSLGEGGYNEQLF | TGTGCCAGCAGCTTAGGGGAGGGGGGTTACAATGAGCAGTTATTC
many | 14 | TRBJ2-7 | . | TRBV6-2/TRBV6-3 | CASSYSGSFSEQYF | TGTGCCAGCAGTTACTCGGGATCTTTTTCCGAGCAGTACTTC
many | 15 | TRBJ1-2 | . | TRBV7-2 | CASSPYMTGGYGYTF | TGTGCCAGCAGCCCTTACATGACAGGCGGCTATGGCTACACCTTC
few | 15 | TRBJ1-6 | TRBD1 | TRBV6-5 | CASSSFGTAVSPLHF | TGTGCCAGCAGTTCATTTGGGACAGCGGTATCACCCCTCCACTTT
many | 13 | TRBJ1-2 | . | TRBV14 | CASSLEPRIGYTF | TGTGCCAGCAGCCTCGAACCACGGATCGGCTACACCTTC
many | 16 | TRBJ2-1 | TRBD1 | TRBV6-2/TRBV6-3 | CASAPLRDRGLHEQFF | TGTGCCAGCGCCCCCCTCCGGGACAGGGGCCTCCATGAGCAGTTCTTC
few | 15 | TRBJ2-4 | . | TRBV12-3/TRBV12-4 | CASSWGGSIYNEQYF | TGTGCCAGCAGTTGGGGCGGTTCCATCTACAATGAGCAGTACTTC
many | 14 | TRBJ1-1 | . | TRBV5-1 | CASSLAGRNTEAFF | TGCGCCAGCAGCTTGGCCGGTAGGAACACTGAAGCTTTCTTT
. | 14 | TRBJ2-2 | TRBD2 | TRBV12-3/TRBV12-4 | CASSIAGAVGELFF | TGTGCCAGCAGCATAGCGGGGGCGGTCGGGGAGCTGTTTTTT
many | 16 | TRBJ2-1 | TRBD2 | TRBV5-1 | CASSSRSGTSGGPGFF | TGCGCCAGCAGCAGCAGATCCGGGACTAGCGGGGGGCCAGGGTTCTTC
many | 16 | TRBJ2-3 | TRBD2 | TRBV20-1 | CSASGGTALSTDTQYF | TGCAGTGCTAGCGGGGGGACGGCTCTTAGCACAGATACGCAGTATTTT
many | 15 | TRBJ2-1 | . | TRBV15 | CATSRGTGGYNEQFF | TGTGCCACCAGCAGAGGGACCGGGGGATACAATGAGCAGTTCTTC
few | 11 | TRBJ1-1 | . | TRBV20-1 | CSLISNTEAFF | TGCAGTCTTATATCGAACACTGAAGCTTTCTTT
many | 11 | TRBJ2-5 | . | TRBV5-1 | CASSWEETQYF | TGCGCCAGCAGCTGGGAAGAGACCCAGTACTTC
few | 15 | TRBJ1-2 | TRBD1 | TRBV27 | CASSSPTGGDYGYTF | TGTGCCAGCAGTTCCCCGACAGGGGGCGATTATGGCTACACCTTC
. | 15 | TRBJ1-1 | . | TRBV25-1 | CASSESRGGYTEAFF | TGTGCCAGCAGTGAATCGCGGGGCGGTTACACTGAAGCTTTCTTT
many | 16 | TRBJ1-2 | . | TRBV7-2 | CASSSVGDTARYGYTF | TGTGCCAGCAGCTCTGTTGGGGACACCGCTAGATATGGCTACACCTTC
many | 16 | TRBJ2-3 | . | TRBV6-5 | CASSYSWDTLTDTQYF | TGTGCCAGCAGTTACTCTTGGGACACCCTCACAGATACGCAGTATTTT
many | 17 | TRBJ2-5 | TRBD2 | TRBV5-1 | CASSRRGLAEIQETQYF | TGCGCCAGCAGCAGACGTGGGCTAGCGGAGATACAAGAGACCCAGTACTTC
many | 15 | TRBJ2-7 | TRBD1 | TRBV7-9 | CASSLGAGGGWEQYF | TGTGCCAGCAGCTTAGGCGCAGGGGGTGGCTGGGAGCAGTACTTC
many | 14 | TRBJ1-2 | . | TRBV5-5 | CASSLGGLTTGYTF | TGTGCCAGCAGCTTAGGTGGACTAACCACCGGCTACACCTTC